These 28 T cell receptor beta chains were sequenced from one sample in a study of blood T cell repertoires in COVID-19. This table comes from immunoSEQ multiplex PCR, and its TCRdb copy is limited to in-frame clones, with some not included. The table records some 150,000 clones, about 80% of them present only once. Specimen: peripheral blood. All receptors come from a woman aged 55-69 years with COVID-19, enrolled during active disease.

V gene TRBV7-2 combines with J gene TRBJ1-2, with 9 bases that match TRBD1. The J segment lost 3 bases and the V segment lost 5 bases, leaving 7 bases of the junction unmatched. CDR3 length: 15 amino acids. CDR1 and CDR2 (germline): SGHTA, FQGNSA. CDR3 loop: CASSRVRTGDYGYTF. CDR3 in DNA: TGTGCCAGCAGCCGGGTGCGGACAGGGGACTATGGCTACACCTTC.

This clone showed up just once. The chain has TRBV15 and TRBJ1-1; the D gene is possibly TRBD1 (5 bases). V was pared by 0 bases and J by 4 bases, with 9 bases between. CDR1 LNHNV and CDR2 YYDKDF come from the germline V gene (reference sequence). This CDR3 is built from 14 residues. The CDR3 is CATSRDIGVTEAFF. The DNA of the CDR3 is TGTGCCACCAGCAGAGATATAGGGGTCACTGAAGCTTTCTTT.

The rearrangement uses TRBV2 and TRBJ2-7; 11 bases agree with TRBD2. J gave up 5 bases and V 7 bases, and 1 base lay outside the gene matches. CDR1 is SNHLY, CDR2 FYNNEI, per germline. The CDR3 consists of 12 residues. The CDR3: CASTLAGDEQYV. The DNA for the CDR3 is TGTGCCAGCACACTAGCGGGGGACGAGCAGTACGTC.

The chain recombines TRBV4-1 with TRBJ1-5; D gene unclear. The CDR3 is 16 amino acids. The germline V gene encodes CDR1 MGHRA and CDR2 YSYEKL. Between the trimmed V and J ends, which lost 0 bases and 0 bases, there was a span of 9 bases. As DNA, the CDR3 is TGCGCCAGCAGCCAAGACCCGAGCTATAGCAATCAGCCCCAGCATTTT. This translates into CASSQDPSYSNQPQHF.

The CDR3 bases are TGTGCCAGCGGAAAACAGGGCTACGAGCAGTACGTC. It specifies CASGKQGYEQYV. This chain connects TRBV5-6 to TRBJ2-7; TRBD1 is a possible D gene (6 bases). The length of the CDR3 is 12 residues. Looked up from germline, CDR1 is SGHDT and CDR2 is YYEEEE. The V end was cut by 7 bases, the J end by 3 bases, with 11 bases between.

This clone was picked up one time. This chain joins TRBV28 and TRBJ1-5; D remains ambiguous. V dropped 3 bases and J dropped 6 bases, with 9 bases sitting between them. This CDR3 contains 13 residues. Looked up from germline, CDR1 is MDHEN and CDR2 is SYDVKM. CDR3 coding DNA: TGTGCCAGCAGTTTGTCCGGGATTCAGCCCCAGCATTTT. It is translated as CASSLSGIQPQHF.

The genes are TRBV2 and TRBJ2-2; D call uncertain. CDR3 length: 14 residues. Trimming cost V 1 base and J 5 bases, with 8 bases left between them. Per the germline V gene, CDR1 is SNHLY and CDR2 is FYNNEI. Written as DNA, the CDR3 is TGTGCCAGCAGTGAAGATCTCGGGACCGGGGAGCTGTTTTTT. This sequence encodes CASSEDLGTGELFF.

The chain links TRBV7-9 to TRBJ1-5; 7 nucleotides align to TRBD1. The junction had 4 bases not matched to a gene; V was cut back by 5 bases and J by 0 bases. Germline assignment: CDR1 SEHNR and CDR2 FQNEAQ (reference sequence). The CDR3 consists of 15 residues. The CDR3 here is CASSRTGDSNQPQHF. The CDR3 nucleotides read TGTGCCAGCAGCCGCACAGGGGATAGCAATCAGCCCCAGCATTTT.

This chain uses TRBV9 with TRBJ2-2; the match to TRBD2 covers 10 bases. The J segment lost 7 bases and the V segment lost 5 bases, leaving 11 bases of the junction unmatched. The germline gives CDR1 SGDLS, CDR2 YYNGEE. The CDR3 is 16 amino acids. Here the CDR3 DNA reads TGTGCCAGCAGAGTAACTAGCGGGATAGGGGACGGGGAGCTGTTTTTT. This codes for CASRVTSGIGDGELFF.

This chain links TRBV25-1 with TRBJ1-3, with D unclear. V lost 0 bases, J lost 0 bases, and 6 bases lay in between. The CDR3 is 15 residues long. CDR1 is MGHDK, CDR2 SYGVNS, per germline. CDR3 protein: CASSEYHGSGNTIYF. For the CDR3, the DNA is TGTGCCAGCAGTGAATATCACGGCTCTGGAAACACCATATATTTT.

The V and J genes are TRBV9 and TRBJ2-2, with 8 positions matching TRBD1. In germline, CDR1 is SGDLS, CDR2 YYNGEE. The CDR3 is made up of 15 amino acids. V dropped 3 bases and J dropped 4; count of bases not matched to a gene: 5. CDR3 loop: CASSAQGVGTGELFF. CDR3 coding DNA: TGTGCCAGCAGCGCACAGGGGGTTGGCACCGGGGAGCTGTTTTTT. The entire variable domain, with the rest obtained from reference TRBV9 and TRBJ2-2, is as follows: DSGVTQTPKHLITATGQRVTLRCSPRSGDLSVYWYQQSLDQGLQFLIQYYNGEERAKGNILERFSAQQFPDLHSELNLSSLELGDSALYFCASSAQGVGTGELFFGEGSRLTVL.

CDR3 in amino acids: CASSLKVAGTGSEKLFF. CDR3 DNA: TGTGCCAGCAGCCTCAAAGTTGCCGGGACAGGGAGCGAAAAACTGTTTTTT. V usage is TRBV5-4 and J usage is TRBJ1-4, with 9 bases identical to TRBD1. CDR1 is SGHNT and CDR2 is YYREEE in the germline V gene (reference sequence). The CDR3 loop spans 17 amino acids. The ends lost 4 bases at V and 8 bases at J; junction bases unmatched: 15.

The J gene is TRBJ1-1, the V gene TRBV20-1; 7 bases fit TRBD1. This CDR3 spans 14 amino acids. CDR1 and CDR2 from the germline V gene are DFQATT and SNEGSKA (reference sequence). V dropped 3 bases and J dropped 3; count of bases not matched to a gene: 7. The CDR3 DNA sequence: TGCAGTGCTAGTATTCAGGGGGTGGACACTGAAGCTTTCTTT. It yields the protein CSASIQGVDTEAFF.

The gene calls are TRBV18 and TRBJ1-2; D might be TRBD1 (6 bases). This CDR3 has 15 amino acids. Germline CDR1 is KGHSH and CDR2 is LQKENI. V was clipped by 1 base and J by 4 bases, with 13 bases between them. This CDR3 reads CASSPQTDRTYGYTF. The CDR3, as DNA: TGTGCCAGCTCACCACAGACTGACAGGACCTATGGCTACACCTTC.

This sequence joins TRBV7-9 and TRBJ2-1, with 9 nucleotides matching TRBD2. The V gene's germline CDR1 is SEHNR and CDR2 FQNEAQ (reference sequence). This CDR3 comprises 14 residues. Trimming cost V 8 bases and J 8 bases; bases outside gene matches: 10. This CDR3 reads CASCGAGGPDEQFF. CDR3 coding DNA: TGTGCCAGCTGTGGGGCGGGAGGGCCTGATGAGCAGTTCTTC. Supplemented by reference TRBV7-9 and TRBJ2-1, the full variable domain reads DTGVSQNPRHKITKRGQNVTFRCDPISEHNRLYWYRQTLGQGPEFLTYFQNEAQLEKSRLLSDRFSAERPKGSFSTLEIQRTEQGDSAMYLCASCGAGGPDEQFFGPGTRLTVL.

The genes are TRBV3-1 (or the pseudogene TRBV3-2) and TRBJ2-1, with TRBD1 matching 8 bases. Trimming removed 4 bases from V and 8 bases from J; junction bases left unmatched: 7. Germline CDR1 and CDR2: LGHDT and YNNKEL (reference sequence). The CDR3 contains 14 residues. CDR3 DNA: TGTGCCAGCAGCCCTGGACAGGGCCCGCATGAGCAGTTCTTC. It translates to CASSPGQGPHEQFF.

The rearrangement joins TRBV9 to TRBJ2-4, with a possible D match to TRBD2 (5 bases). Germline assignment: CDR1 SGDLS and CDR2 YYNGEE. With 3 bases removed from V and 7 bases from J, the gap between germline ends came to 17 bases. This CDR3 is 15 amino acids long. For the CDR3, the DNA is TGTGCCAGCAGCGCTTCGTCGGTAGCGACGAACATTCAGTACTTC. Protein sequence: CASSASSVATNIQYF. Using reference TRBV9 and TRBJ2-4 for the parts outside the CDR3, the full variable domain is DSGVTQTPKHLITATGQRVTLRCSPRSGDLSVYWYQQSLDQGLQFLIQYYNGEERAKGNILERFSAQQFPDLHSELNLSSLELGDSALYFCASSASSVATNIQYFGAGTRLSVL.

J is TRBJ1-3 and V is TRBV10-2, with D possibly being TRBD1 (5 bases). Trimming shortened V by 3 bases and J by 6 bases, and 6 bases separated the two germline ends. Germline V lookup: CDR1 WSHSY, CDR2 SAAADI. The CDR3 contains 12 residues. For the CDR3, the DNA is TGCGCCAGCAGTGACAGGGAAAACACCATATATTTT. It yields the protein CASSDRENTIYF.

V gene TRBV6-6 combines with J gene TRBJ1-5; tentative D call: TRBD1 (5 bases). Germline V gene sequence: CDR1 MNHNY, CDR2 SVGAGI (reference sequence). The V and J ends lost 6 bases and 4 bases respectively, with 16 bases between them. This CDR3 is 15 amino acids long. CDR3 loop: CASRPSPRENQPQHF. As DNA, the CDR3 is TGTGCCAGCAGGCCCTCCCCCAGGGAAAATCAGCCCCAGCATTTT.

This clone was detected a few times. The CDR3 DNA follows: TGTGCCAGCAGCTCCCCAGGGAAAAACACTGAAGCTTTCTTT. This encodes CASSSPGKNTEAFF. V is TRBV7-9 and J is TRBJ1-1; D is perhaps TRBD1 (5 bases). The ends were cut back, 4 bases at V and 2 bases at J, with 11 bases in the middle. The CDR3 loop spans 14 amino acids. CDR1 and CDR2 from the germline V gene are SEHNR and FQNEAQ (reference sequence).

This chain joins TRBV3-1 (or the pseudogene TRBV3-2) and TRBJ2-1, with TRBD2 identical over 12 bases. This CDR3 is built from 15 residues. CDR1 is LGHDT, CDR2 YNNKEL, per germline (reference sequence). Germline trimming cut 1 base from V and 8 bases from J; bases unmatched to any gene: 3. The CDR3 DNA sequence: TGTGCCAGCAGCCAAGGGACTAGCGGGGCCTATGAGCAGTTCTTC. The encoded protein is CASSQGTSGAYEQFF.

The sample holds one count of this clone. The rearrangement links TRBV19 to TRBJ1-3, with a tentative D call TRBD1 (6 bases). This CDR3 has 14 residues. Germline V gene data show CDR1 as LNHDA and CDR2 as SQIVND (reference sequence). V shed 8 bases and J shed 2 bases, with 13 bases lying between them. CDR3 sequence: CASQLRQAGNTIYF. The CDR3 nucleotides read TGTGCCAGTCAACTGAGACAGGCTGGAAACACCATATATTTT.

The chain links TRBV14 to TRBJ2-1; 9 bases are shared with TRBD2. The germline gives CDR1 SGHDN, CDR2 FVKESK. The CDR3 loop spans 18 amino acids. Unmatched junction bases numbered 13, after V lost 4 bases and J lost 3 bases. CDR3 region: CASSRLSLTSGFYNEQFF. CDR3 bases: TGTGCCAGCAGCCGTTTGAGTCTGACTAGCGGATTCTACAATGAGCAGTTCTTC. Filled out from reference TRBV14 and TRBJ2-1, the complete variable domain reads EAGVTQFPSHSVIEKGQTVTLRCDPISGHDNLYWYRRVMGKEIKFLLHFVKESKQDESGMPNNRFLAERTGGTYSTLKVQPAELEDSGVYFCASSRLSLTSGFYNEQFFGPGTRLTVL.

This clone has only a few counts. J is TRBJ1-5 and V is TRBV6-5; 9 bases match TRBD1. J was trimmed by 1 base and V by 11 bases; bases with no gene match: 9. Germline CDR1 and CDR2: MNHEY and SVGAGI. The CDR3 has 15 residues. The CDR3 reads CAASTGTGSNQPQHF. The DNA of the CDR3 is TGTGCCGCATCCACCGGGACAGGGAGCAATCAGCCCCAGCATTTT.

The V call is TRBV3-1 (or the pseudogene TRBV3-2), the J call TRBJ2-1; TRBD1 matches 8 bases. CDR1 is LGHDT, CDR2 YNNKEL, per germline (reference sequence). Trimming took 5 bases from V and 0 from J; bases not matched to a gene: 9. This CDR3 comprises 17 residues. The CDR3 DNA reads as TGTGCCAGCAGCAATGGACAGGGCTATGACTCCTACAATGAGCAGTTCTTC. Amino acid sequence: CASSNGQGYDSYNEQFF.

The chain joins TRBV7-3 to TRBJ2-1; the match to TRBD2 covers 10 bases. This CDR3 has 19 amino acids. Germline assignment: CDR1 SGHTA and CDR2 FQGTGA. J gave up 4 bases and V 1 base, and 13 bases lay outside the gene matches. The CDR3 reads CASSLNSWASGSRYNEQFF. CDR3 nucleotides: TGTGCCAGCAGCTTAAATTCCTGGGCTAGCGGGAGTCGGTACAATGAGCAGTTCTTC. The full variable domain, with the rest looked up from reference TRBV7-3 and TRBJ2-1, is GAGVSQTPSNKVTEKGKYVELRCDPISGHTALYWYRQSLGQGPEFLIYFQGTGAADDSGLPNDRFFAVRPEGSVSTLKIQRTERGDSAVYLCASSLNSWASGSRYNEQFFGPGTRLTVL.

This chain uses TRBV30 with TRBJ1-2; D gene uncertain. The length of the CDR3 is 14 residues. The germline V gene has CDR1 GTSNPN and CDR2 SVGIG (reference sequence). Trimming took 4 bases from V and 1 from J, leaving 13 bases between them. CDR3 in DNA: TGTGCCTGGAAAACCCCCGGGGTTAACTATGGCTACACCTTC. The encoded protein is CAWKTPGVNYGYTF.

The chain joins TRBV7-9 to TRBJ2-7, with D maybe TRBD2 (5 bases). V shed 5 bases and J shed 4 bases, with 15 bases lying between them. Germline V gene data show CDR1 as SEHNR and CDR2 as FQNEAQ (reference sequence). CDR3 length: 14 amino acids. CDR3 residues: CASSPRSGDYEQYF. The CDR3 DNA sequence: TGTGCCAGCAGCCCACGCTCCGGGGATTACGAGCAGTACTTC.